The clone carrying this TCR beta chain was seen just once. Antigen unknown. This entry is derived from a study of T cell responses to AZD1222 COVID-19 vaccine. At the level of the study: Researchers grouped second doses given at about 4 or about 12 weeks into one pool. Study-level points and caveats: Sampling that yielded the repertoires occurred only after the peak T cell response.

The assay was immunoSEQ multiplex PCR, and TCRdb's table has in-frame clones only and misses some. Here the sample spans about 110,000 clones, approximately 91% being singletons. CDR3 length: 14 amino acids. V shed 3 bases and J shed 4 bases, with 10 bases lying between them. In germline, CDR1 is SEHNR, CDR2 FQNEAQ (reference sequence). This receptor was identified in an adult in good health. Sequenced material: peripheral blood, taken on day 0 of AZD1222 vaccination. This chain uses TRBV7-9 with TRBJ1-3; tentative D call: TRBD1 (6 bases). Here the CDR3 reads CASSFGGQGNTIYF. The CDR3 DNA follows: TGTGCCAGCAGCTTCGGGGGGCAAGGAAACACCATATATTTT. Complete variable domain (other parts from reference TRBV7-9 and TRBJ1-3): DTGVSQNPRHKITKRGQNVTFRCDPISEHNRLYWYRQTLGQGPEFLTYFQNEAQLEKSRLLSDRFSAERPKGSFSTLEIQRTEQGDSAMYLCASSFGGQGNTIYFGEGSWLTVV.